This is a list of T cell receptor beta chains from one sample in a study of radiotherapy plus CTLA-4 blockade in lung cancer. Some clones are missing from TCRdb's copy, which holds only in-frame ones; the method was immunoSEQ multiplex PCR. The table has some 50,000 clones, roughly 81% seen once. The sequencing here drew on peripheral blood, taken from a patient treated with radiotherapy plus ipilimumab. All receptors come from a human donor with non-small cell lung cancer whose response to radiotherapy plus ipilimumab could not be evaluated. Each CDR3 is given with its conserved first and last residue. D genes are given only for firm matches. Clone size is stated in some rows and not others, as once, few, many or a class when expanded.

d_gene | j_gene | abundance | v_gene | CDR3aa | CDR3nt
TRBD1 | TRBJ1-2 | . | TRBV6-6 | CASSFPGGEGYTF | TGTGCCAGCAGTTTCCCAGGGGGTGAGGGCTACACCTTC
TRBD2 | TRBJ2-1 | . | TRBV30 | CARRGTSGSNGEQFF | TGTGCCCGCCGCGGGACTAGCGGGAGTAACGGTGAGCAGTTCTTC
. | TRBJ2-1 | . | TRBV20-1 | CSAVQKEQFF | TGCAGTGCCGTTCAGAAGGAGCAGTTCTTC
TRBD1 | TRBJ2-5 | . | TRBV7-9 | CASSARTGGETQYF | TGTGCCAGCAGCGCAAGGACAGGGGGGGAGACCCAGTACTTC
. | TRBJ2-3 | . | TRBV11-2 | CASSLGYTTDTQYF | TGTGCCAGCAGCTTGGGCTACACAACAGATACGCAGTATTTT
. | TRBJ1-1 | . | TRBV6-6 | CASSYSAGWSEAFF | TGTGCCAGCAGTTACTCTGCAGGGTGGTCTGAAGCTTTCTTT
TRBD1 | TRBJ1-2 | . | TRBV9 | CASSVATTGRGRGYTF | TGTGCCAGCAGCGTAGCTACGACGGGCAGGGGGAGAGGCTACACCTTC
TRBD2 | TRBJ2-2 | . | TRBV5-1 | CASSLRLAENTGELFF | TGCGCCAGCAGCTTGCGACTAGCGGAAAACACCGGGGAGCTGTTTTTT
TRBD2 | TRBJ2-7 | once | TRBV7-2 | CASSPLASGSFSEQYF | TGTGCCAGCAGCCCCCTGGCTAGCGGGAGCTTCTCCGAGCAGTACTTC
TRBD1 | TRBJ1-1 | few | TRBV7-3 | CASSALGGDTEAFF | TGTGCCAGCAGCGCCCTAGGGGGCGACACTGAAGCTTTCTTT
. | TRBJ1-5 | . | TRBV6-1 | CASSPAQGNQPQHF | TGTGCCAGCAGCCCGGCCCAGGGGAACCAGCCCCAGCATTTT
TRBD2 | TRBJ2-3 | . | TRBV11-2 | CASSFRGVSTDTQYF | TGTGCCAGCAGCTTCCGGGGGGTCTCCACAGATACGCAGTATTTT
. | TRBJ2-3 | . | TRBV7-9 | CASRRGVVEDQYDTQYF | TGTGCCAGCCGCAGGGGTGTTGTGGAGGATCAATACGATACGCAGTATTTT
TRBD1 | TRBJ2-3 | . | TRBV7-6 | CASSFPGQGADTQYF | TGTGCCAGCAGCTTCCCCGGACAGGGCGCAGATACGCAGTATTTT
. | TRBJ1-2 | . | TRBV27 | CASSFRDSRVGGYTF | TGTGCCAGCAGTTTCCGGGACTCCAGGGTCGGTGGCTACACCTTC
. | TRBJ2-1 | . | TRBV19 | CASSQTYNEQFF | TGTGCCAGTAGCCAGACTTACAATGAGCAGTTCTTC
TRBD1 | TRBJ2-2 | once | TRBV28 | CASSQDRPAGELFF | TGTGCCAGCAGCCAGGACAGGCCGGCCGGGGAGCTGTTTTTT
TRBD2 | TRBJ2-1 | . | TRBV4-2 | CASSHLLSGGSYNEQFF | TGTGCCAGCAGCCACTTACTTAGCGGGGGCTCCTACAATGAGCAGTTCTTC
TRBD1 | TRBJ2-7 | once | TRBV5-6 | CASSLVGLGTGYEQYF | TGTGCCAGCAGCTTGGTAGGTTTAGGGACAGGTTACGAGCAGTACTTC
TRBD1 | TRBJ2-7 | few | TRBV7-2 | CASSLDRHYEQYF | TGTGCCAGCAGCTTGGACAGGCACTACGAGCAGTACTTC
TRBD1 | TRBJ2-1 | . | TRBV25-1 | CASSESLDRENEQFF | TGTGCCAGCAGTGAATCCCTGGACAGGGAAAATGAGCAGTTCTTC
TRBD2 | TRBJ2-3 | . | TRBV4-2 | CASSQQGLAGKQYF | TGTGCCAGCAGCCAACAAGGACTAGCGGGAAAGCAGTATTTT
TRBD1 | TRBJ2-7 | . | TRBV7-6 | CASSLAAGGYEQYF | TGTGCCAGCAGCTTAGCGGCAGGGGGCTACGAGCAGTACTTC
TRBD1 | TRBJ2-7 | . | TRBV9 | CASSPQQGSYEQYF | TGTGCCAGCAGCCCGCAACAGGGGTCCTACGAGCAGTACTTC
TRBD1 | TRBJ1-1 | . | TRBV2 | CASSTDRMNTEAFF | TGTGCCAGCAGTACGGACAGGATGAACACTGAAGCTTTCTTT
TRBD2 | TRBJ2-2 | . | TRBV6-1 | CASSEATGLAGGTGELFF | TGTGCCAGCAGTGAAGCAACCGGACTAGCGGGGGGCACCGGGGAGCTGTTTTTT
. | TRBJ1-5 | . | TRBV7-9 | CASSLIGGNQPQHF | TGTGCCAGCAGCTTAATAGGGGGTAATCAGCCCCAGCATTTT
. | TRBJ1-1 | . | TRBV11-2 | CASSLVRGAWTEAFF | TGTGCCAGCAGCTTAGTTCGGGGGGCCTGGACTGAAGCTTTCTTT
. | TRBJ1-1 | . | TRBV5-1 | CASSLARQEGGTEAFF | TGCGCCAGCAGCTTGGCCCGACAGGAAGGAGGCACTGAAGCTTTCTTT
. | TRBJ1-2 | . | TRBV11-1 | CASSDLFGGYGYTF | TGTGCCAGCAGCGATCTATTTGGCGGCTATGGCTACACCTTC
TRBD1 | TRBJ1-1 | . | TRBV5-1 | CASKGQGATEAFF | TGCGCCAGCAAAGGACAGGGGGCAACTGAAGCTTTCTTT
. | TRBJ1-5 | . | TRBV2 | CASRAPQGYSNQPQHF | TGTGCCAGCAGGGCTCCCCAGGGGTATAGCAATCAGCCCCAGCATTTT
TRBD2 | TRBJ2-7 | . | TRBV30 | CAWAGGQGRAGPYEQYF | TGTGCCTGGGCGGGAGGTCAAGGGCGAGCCGGACCCTACGAGCAGTACTTC
TRBD1 | TRBJ1-2 | . | TRBV28 | CASIPRMTGNAANYGYTF | TGTGCCAGCATTCCCCGAATGACAGGGAACGCAGCTAACTATGGCTACACCTTC
TRBD2 | TRBJ2-1 | . | TRBV4-2 | CASSQDKLAGGSSYNEQFF | TGTGCCAGCAGCCAAGATAAACTAGCGGGAGGGTCCTCCTACAATGAGCAGTTCTTC
. | TRBJ2-3 | few | TRBV28 | CASTSGRAGGADTQYF | TGTGCCAGCACCAGTGGCCGAGCCGGAGGGGCAGATACGCAGTATTTT
TRBD2 | TRBJ2-7 | . | TRBV5-1 | CASSLGPGTTYEQYF | TGCGCCAGCAGCTTGGGGCCCGGGACTACTTACGAGCAGTACTTC
. | TRBJ2-3 | . | TRBV6-1 | CASISGKFVYF | TGTGCCAGCATTTCCGGGAAATTCGTGTATTTT
TRBD2 | TRBJ2-1 | . | TRBV11-2 | CASSLGASGVHNEQFF | TGTGCCAGCAGCTTAGGGGCTAGCGGGGTTCACAATGAGCAGTTCTTC
. | TRBJ2-3 | . | TRBV6-1 | CASSEARVPRTDTQYF | TGTGCCAGCAGTGAAGCCAGGGTCCCCCGCACAGATACGCAGTATTTT
TRBD2 | TRBJ2-3 | . | TRBV11-3 | CASSRGQRAGGTTDTQYF | TGTGCCAGCAGCCGAGGGCAAAGAGCGGGGGGAACCACAGATACGCAGTATTTT
TRBD1 | TRBJ1-6 | . | TRBV27 | CASRVGDRENSPLHF | TGTGCCAGCAGGGTGGGGGACAGAGAGAATTCACCCCTCCACTTT
TRBD1 | TRBJ1-2 | . | TRBV7-9 | CASSLISTGSYGYTF | TGTGCCAGCAGCCTTATTTCGACAGGGTCCTATGGCTACACCTTC
TRBD1 | TRBJ2-2 | . | TRBV7-3 | CASSPHATGESGELFF | TGTGCCAGCAGCCCGCACGCGACAGGGGAGAGCGGGGAGCTGTTTTTT
. | TRBJ1-1 | few | TRBV7-9 | CASSSRGSTEAFF | TGTGCCAGCAGCTCCCGGGGGAGCACTGAAGCTTTCTTT
TRBD1 | TRBJ1-5 | . | TRBV4-1 | CASSQDPGQGDNQPQHF | TGCGCCAGCAGCCAAGATCCGGGACAGGGCGACAATCAGCCCCAGCATTTT
TRBD1 | TRBJ2-4 | once | TRBV19 | CASSTYPRQGAKNIQYF | TGTGCCAGTAGTACTTACCCGAGACAGGGGGCCAAAAACATTCAGTACTTC
. | TRBJ2-7 | . | TRBV11-2 | CASSQIYEQYF | TGTGCCAGCAGCCAAATCTACGAGCAGTACTTC
TRBD1 | TRBJ1-3 | . | TRBV28 | CASSSQGAGFFGTIYF | TGTGCCAGCAGTTCCCAGGGGGCCGGCTTTTTCGGCACCATATATTTT
. | TRBJ2-6 | . | TRBV11-3 | CASSLRIGGSGANVLTF | TGTGCCAGCAGCTTACGCATAGGCGGCTCTGGGGCCAACGTCCTGACTTTC
. | TRBJ2-6 | . | TRBV5-1 | CASSLGQNGANVLTF | TGCGCCAGCAGCTTGGGACAAAATGGGGCCAACGTCCTGACTTTC
TRBD1 | TRBJ2-3 | . | TRBV11-2 | CASTDFDRVDSTDTQYF | TGTGCCAGCACCGATTTCGACAGGGTTGATAGCACAGATACGCAGTATTTT
TRBD2 | TRBJ2-7 | once | TRBV18 | CASSLGLAEYYEQYF | TGTGCCAGCTCATTGGGACTAGCGGAGTACTACGAGCAGTACTTC
. | TRBJ1-2 | few | TRBV5-4 | CASSLDRGIYGYTF | TGTGCCAGCAGCTTGGATAGAGGGATCTATGGCTACACCTTC
TRBD2 | TRBJ2-6 | . | TRBV15 | CATSTLLAGVGANVLTF | TGTGCCACCAGCACTCTACTAGCGGGAGTTGGGGCCAACGTCCTGACTTTC